The table lists the clone carrying this T cell receptor (beta chain) with a count of one. Its antigen is not identified. The data were taken from a study of OX40 agonist ivuxolimab in advanced cancers. The overall study: Age averaged 60 years (range roughly 23 to 79), and roughly 80% were male.

Clones were sequenced by immunoSEQ multiplex PCR, and TCRdb holds only the in-frame ones, with some missing. Here the sample spans about 46,000 clones, more than 80% being singletons. General study findings and limits: The study observed clonal expansion of CD4+ and CD8+ blood T cells by week 6 at 0.1 to 3.0 mg/kg.

The origin of this receptor is an adult with an advanced solid tumor such as melanoma, head and neck, liver or kidney cancer. Sequences were derived from CD4+ or CD8+ T cells sorted from blood, sampled in a trial of the OX40 agonist ivuxolimab.

The CDR3 DNA sequence: TGTGCCAGCAGCTTAGAGACTAGCGGGAGCTCCTACGAGCAGTACTTC. This codes for CASSLETSGSSYEQYF. This sequence joins TRBV7-6 and TRBJ2-7; 12 nucleotides line up with TRBD2. The J segment lost 0 bases and the V segment lost 1 base, leaving 1 base of the junction unmatched. The germline V gene encodes CDR1 SGHVS and CDR2 FNYEAQ. This CDR3 comprises 16 residues.